This T cell receptor beta chain came from a study of T cell responses to AZD1222 COVID-19 vaccine. Overall study: Both about-4-week and about-12-week second-dose recipients were combined.

General observations from the study: Spike was spanned by vaccine-associated CD4 TCRs, which were dominant at 160-218 and 743-854. After the peak T cell response, and only then, were repertoires sampled. Mostly white British, mostly female donors; authors suggested clonal diversity may be underestimated.

With regard to this clone: The antigen is not known.

Assay used: immunoSEQ multiplex PCR; TCRdb lists only in-frame clones, some missing. The sample includes 80,000 to 90,000 clones, about nine tenths of them seen just once. CDR1 is SGHNT, CDR2 YYREEE, per germline (reference sequence). This CDR3 is built from 14 residues. V lost 9 bases, J lost 2 bases, and 18 bases lay in between. The chain is built from TRBV5-4 and TRBJ2-7, with a weak D call TRBD2 (6 bases). The sequence was collected from an adult in good health. The input for sequencing was peripheral blood, taken on day 0 of AZD1222 vaccination. The CDR3 DNA is TGTGCCACCAGACCTGGAGGGGAAGCCTACGAGCAGTACTTC. Residues: CATRPGGEAYEQYF.